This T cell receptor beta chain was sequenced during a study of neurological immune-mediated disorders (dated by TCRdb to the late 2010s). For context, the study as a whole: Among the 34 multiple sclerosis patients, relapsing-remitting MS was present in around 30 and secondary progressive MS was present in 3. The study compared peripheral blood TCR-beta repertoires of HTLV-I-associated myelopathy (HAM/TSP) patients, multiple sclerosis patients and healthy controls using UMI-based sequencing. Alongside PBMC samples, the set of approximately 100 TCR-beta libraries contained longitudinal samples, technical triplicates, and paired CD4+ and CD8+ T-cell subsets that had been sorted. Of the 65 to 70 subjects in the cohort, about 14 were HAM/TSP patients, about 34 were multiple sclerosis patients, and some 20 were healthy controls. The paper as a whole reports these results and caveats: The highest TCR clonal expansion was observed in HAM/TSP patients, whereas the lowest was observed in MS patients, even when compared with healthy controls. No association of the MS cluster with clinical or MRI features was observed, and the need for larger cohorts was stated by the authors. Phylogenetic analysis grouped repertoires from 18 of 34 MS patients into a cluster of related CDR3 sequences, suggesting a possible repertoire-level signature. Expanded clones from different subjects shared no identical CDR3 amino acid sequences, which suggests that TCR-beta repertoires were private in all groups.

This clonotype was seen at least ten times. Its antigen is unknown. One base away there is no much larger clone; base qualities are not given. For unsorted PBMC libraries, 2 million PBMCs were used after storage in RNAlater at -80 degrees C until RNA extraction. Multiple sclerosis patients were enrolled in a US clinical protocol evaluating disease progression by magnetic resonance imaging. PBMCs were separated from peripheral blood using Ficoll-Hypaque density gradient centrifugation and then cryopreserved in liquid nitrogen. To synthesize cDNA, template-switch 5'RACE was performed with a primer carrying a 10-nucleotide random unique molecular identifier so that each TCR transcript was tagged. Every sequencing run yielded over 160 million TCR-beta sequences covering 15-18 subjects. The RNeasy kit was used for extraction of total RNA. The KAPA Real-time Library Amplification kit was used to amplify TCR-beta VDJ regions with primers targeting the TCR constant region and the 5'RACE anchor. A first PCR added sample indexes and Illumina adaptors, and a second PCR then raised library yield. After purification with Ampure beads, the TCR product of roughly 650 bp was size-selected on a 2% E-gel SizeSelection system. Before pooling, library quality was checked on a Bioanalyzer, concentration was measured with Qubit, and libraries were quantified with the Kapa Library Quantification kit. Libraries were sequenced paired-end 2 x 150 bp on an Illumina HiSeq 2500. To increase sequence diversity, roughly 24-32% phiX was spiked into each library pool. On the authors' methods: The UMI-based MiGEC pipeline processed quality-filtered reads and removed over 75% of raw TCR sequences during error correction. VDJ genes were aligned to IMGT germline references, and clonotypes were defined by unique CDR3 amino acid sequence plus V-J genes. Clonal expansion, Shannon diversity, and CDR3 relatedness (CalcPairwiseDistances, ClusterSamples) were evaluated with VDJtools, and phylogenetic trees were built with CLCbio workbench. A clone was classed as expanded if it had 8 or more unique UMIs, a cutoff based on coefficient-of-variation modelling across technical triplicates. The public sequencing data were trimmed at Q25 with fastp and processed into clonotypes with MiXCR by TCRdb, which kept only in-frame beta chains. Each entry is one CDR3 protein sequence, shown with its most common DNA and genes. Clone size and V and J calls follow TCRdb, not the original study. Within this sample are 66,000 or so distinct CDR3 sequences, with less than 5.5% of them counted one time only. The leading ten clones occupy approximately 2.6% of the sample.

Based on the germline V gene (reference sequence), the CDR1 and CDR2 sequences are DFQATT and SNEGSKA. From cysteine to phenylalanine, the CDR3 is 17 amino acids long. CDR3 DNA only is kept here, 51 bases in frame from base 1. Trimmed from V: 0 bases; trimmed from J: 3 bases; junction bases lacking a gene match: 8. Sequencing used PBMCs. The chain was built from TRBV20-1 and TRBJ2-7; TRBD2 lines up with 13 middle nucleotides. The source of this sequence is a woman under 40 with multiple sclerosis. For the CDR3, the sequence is CSARDSLRLAGGYEQYF. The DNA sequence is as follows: TGCAGTGCTAGAGATTCTCTGCGACTAGCGGGGGGCTACGAGCAGTACTTC.